This record looks at one T cell receptor (beta chain) sequence and its context. This clonotype was recorded many times. Its antigen remains undetermined. No qualities accompany the bases; no much larger clone lies one base away. The data derive from a study of Graves' ophthalmopathy and Graves' hyperthyroidism (dated by TCRdb to the late 2010s). Turning to the overall study: Peripheral blood was collected at initial diagnosis, before any treatment. To explore V-J signatures that separate ophthalmopathy from hyperthyroidism, a discovery set of around 97 patients was enrolled, consisting of 40 to 45 with ophthalmopathy and about 60 with stable hyperthyroidism. In a handful of hyperthyroidism patients, the T-cell repertoire of thyroid tissue was compared with the T-cell repertoire of blood. In total, 135 blood samples were TCR-sequenced: 40 to 45 ophthalmopathy, about 75 hyperthyroidism and some 17 hyperthyroidism-to-ophthalmopathy patients. The study used TCR beta repertoire signatures to distinguish Graves' ophthalmopathy from Graves' hyperthyroidism and to predict progression to ophthalmopathy. After sampling, hyperthyroidism patients received methimazole starting at 30 mg daily, and ophthalmopathy patients received high-dose intravenous methylprednisolone. The roughly 91 discovery patients were randomly divided into training and test sets at a 7:3 ratio. For independent validation, a separate cohort was made up of approximately 18 hyperthyroidism patients plus 17 patients who later progressed from hyperthyroidism to ophthalmopathy.

Stable hyperthyroidism was defined as no progression to ophthalmopathy within 18 months of follow-up. The hyperthyroidism patients were 18 to 65 years old and newly diagnosed, with a disease duration of less than 2 months. Anyone with other autoimmune diseases, uncontrolled infections, pregnancy or lactation was excluded from the study. Diagnosis relied on clinical symptoms, serum thyroxine, TRAb, thyroid ultrasound and orbital computed tomography. Using Ficoll-Paque density gradient centrifugation, PBMCs were isolated from roughly 9.2 ml of fresh peripheral blood. Total RNA was extracted using Trizol reagent, and RNA quality was checked on an Agilent 2100 Bioanalyzer. Its CDR3 holds 13 amino acids, cysteine through phenylalanine. The entry retains the CDR3 DNA only, 39 bases that are in frame from base 1. CDR1 and CDR2 are drawn from the germline V gene (reference sequence): SEHNR, FQNEAQ. V is shortened by 5 bases, J by 4 bases, and the region joining them spans 9 bases.

Study-wide conclusions, independent of this receptor: Most expanded thyroid clonotypes with a frequency above 0.001 also appeared in blood, which suggests that blood repertoires may reflect the immune response in the thyroid. In validation, the model predicted ophthalmopathy progression with over 60% sensitivity and about 73% specificity; 12 predicted patients were CT-confirmed with GO in a median of 6.5 months. Ophthalmopathy was separated from stable hyperthyroidism by the 13-signature model with roughly 87% sensitivity and 81.08% specificity in cross-validation and with 80%/75% in the test set. No statistical method was used to set the sample size in advance, and the investigators knew which group each participant was assigned to.

For repertoire sequencing, the TCR beta CDR3 regions were amplified from RNA transcripts. HTBI primers and the Qiagen OneStep RT-PCR kit were used in a first-round RT-PCR, which was followed by a second-round multiplex PCR, size selection and purification. Libraries were sequenced paired-end with 100 bp reads on an Illumina HiSeq2000. In the paper's pipeline: Reads were processed with SOAPnuke, discarding reads with adapters, uncalled bases, mean Phred below 15, or no exact constant-primer or identifier match. High-quality paired reads were merged with COPE v1.2.5. Each unique nucleotide sequence was defined as a clonotype, and clonotypes were aligned to IMGT TRB V, D and J references with MiTCR v1.1. The analysis was limited to V-J combinations with a frequency above 0.0001, which together covered 99% to 99.2% of the repertoires. A TCR clonal expansion and chaos score per V-J combination was defined as the ratio of F50 clonal expansion to chaos observed in the TCRdist matrix. Features were reduced by Welch's t-statistics and random forest to approximately 13 V-J combinations, which fed a naive Bayes classifier. The similarity between thyroid and blood repertoires was quantified using the Morisita-Horn index. The public reads were quality trimmed at Q25 with fastp and then assembled into clones with MiXCR by TCRdb, keeping productive beta chains. Rows are unified per CDR3 protein, each entry keeping the most common DNA and genes. The V and J calls follow TCRdb's processing rather than the paper's. The sample data list hundreds of thousands of distinct CDR3 sequences, and 15% of these were observed just once. Jointly, the top ten make up roughly 7% of the sample.

The sample taken for sequencing was peripheral blood. The TCR originated in a woman aged 18-29 years with stable Graves' hyperthyroidism. Donor details come from another sample of the same person, matched by shared clones. This receptor chain uses TRBV7-9 and TRBJ1-5; TRBD1 is a possible D gene, resting on 5 matching bases. The CDR3 amino acid sequence is: CASSADRNQPQHF. Here is the DNA: TGTGCCAGCAGCGCCGACAGAAATCAGCCCCAGCATTTT. Here the CDR3 is joined to the reference TRBV7-9 and TRBJ1-5 genes, and the full variable domain is: DTGVSQNPRHKITKRGQNVTFRCDPISEHNRLYWYRQTLGQGPEFLTYFQNEAQLEKSRLLSDRFSAERPKGSFSTLEIQRTEQGDSAMYLCASSADRNQPQHFGDGTRLSIL.